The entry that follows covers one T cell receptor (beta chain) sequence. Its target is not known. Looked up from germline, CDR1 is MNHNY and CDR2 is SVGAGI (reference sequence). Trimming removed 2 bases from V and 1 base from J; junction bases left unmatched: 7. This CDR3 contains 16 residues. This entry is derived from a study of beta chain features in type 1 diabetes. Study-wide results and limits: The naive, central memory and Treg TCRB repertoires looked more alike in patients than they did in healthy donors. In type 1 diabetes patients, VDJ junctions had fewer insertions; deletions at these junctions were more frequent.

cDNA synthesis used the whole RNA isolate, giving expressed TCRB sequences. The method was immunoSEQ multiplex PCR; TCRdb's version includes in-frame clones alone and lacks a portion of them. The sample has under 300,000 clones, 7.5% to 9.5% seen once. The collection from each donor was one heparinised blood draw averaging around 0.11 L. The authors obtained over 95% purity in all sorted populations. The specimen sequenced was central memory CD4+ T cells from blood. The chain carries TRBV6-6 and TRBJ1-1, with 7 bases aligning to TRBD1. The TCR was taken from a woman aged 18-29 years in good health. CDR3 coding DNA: TGTGCCAGCAGTTACCTTCCAGGGGGTAGGAACACTGAAGCTTTCTTT. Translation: CASSYLPGGRNTEAFF.